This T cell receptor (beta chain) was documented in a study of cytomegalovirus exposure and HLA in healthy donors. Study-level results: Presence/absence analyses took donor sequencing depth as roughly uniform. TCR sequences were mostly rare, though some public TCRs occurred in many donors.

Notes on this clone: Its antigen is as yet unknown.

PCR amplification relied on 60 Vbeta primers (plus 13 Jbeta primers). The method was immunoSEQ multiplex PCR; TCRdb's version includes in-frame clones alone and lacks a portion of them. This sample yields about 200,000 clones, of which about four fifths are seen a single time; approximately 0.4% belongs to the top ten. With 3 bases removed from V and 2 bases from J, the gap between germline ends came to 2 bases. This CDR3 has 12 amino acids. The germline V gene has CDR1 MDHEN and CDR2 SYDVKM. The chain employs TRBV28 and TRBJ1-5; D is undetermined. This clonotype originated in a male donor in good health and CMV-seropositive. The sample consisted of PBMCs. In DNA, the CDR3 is TGTGCCAGCAGTTTCGGCAATCAGCCCCAGCATTTT. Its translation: CASSFGNQPQHF. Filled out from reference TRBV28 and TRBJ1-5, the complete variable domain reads DVKVTQSSRYLVKRTGEKVFLECVQDMDHENMFWYRQDPGLGLRLIYFSYDVKMKEKGDIPEGYSVSREKKERFSLILESASTNQTSMYLCASSFGNQPQHFGDGTRLSIL.